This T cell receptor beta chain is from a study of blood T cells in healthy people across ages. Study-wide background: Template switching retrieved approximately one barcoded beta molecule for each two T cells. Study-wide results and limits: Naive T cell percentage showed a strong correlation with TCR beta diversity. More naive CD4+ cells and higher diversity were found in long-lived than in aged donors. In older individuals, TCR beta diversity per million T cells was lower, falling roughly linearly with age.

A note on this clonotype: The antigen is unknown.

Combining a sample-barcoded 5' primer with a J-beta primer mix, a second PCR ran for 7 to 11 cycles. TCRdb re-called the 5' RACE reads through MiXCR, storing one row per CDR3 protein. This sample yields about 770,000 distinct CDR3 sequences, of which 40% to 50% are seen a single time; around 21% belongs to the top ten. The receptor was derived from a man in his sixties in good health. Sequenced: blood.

Here the CDR3 reads CASSPRSWRASYEQYF. CDR3 sequence (DNA): TGTGCCAGCAGTCCCAGGAGCTGGCGGGCCTCCTACGAGCAGTACTTC. This sequence joins TRBV6-2 or TRBV6-3 and TRBJ2-7; D perhaps matches TRBD2 (5 bases). This CDR3 has 16 amino acids. Germline V CDR1 and CDR2: MNHEY, SVGEGT. Trimming took 5 bases from V and 0 from J, leaving 17 bases between them.